These 19 T cell receptor beta chains were sequenced from one sample in a study of T cell responses to AZD1222 COVID-19 vaccine. The repertoire was sequenced with immunoSEQ multiplex PCR; TCRdb's copy has only in-frame clones and lacks some. Of over 85,000 clones detected, roughly nine tenths appear once; the ten largest clones hold less than 6%. Sequenced here: peripheral blood, sampled 28 days after the second AZD1222 dose. These receptors were taken from an adult who received the AZD1222 COVID-19 vaccine.

This sequence joins TRBV4-1 and TRBJ2-3; weak D call: TRBD2 (6 bases). The CDR3 contains 17 residues. Trimming took off 3 bases at V and 2 bases at J, with 18 bases between the two ends. Germline CDR1 MGHRA, CDR2 YSYEKL. This chain's CDR3 is CASSQGLEGPDTDTQYF. CDR3 nucleotides: TGCGCCAGCAGCCAGGGTCTGGAGGGGCCTGACACAGATACGCAGTATTTT.

V and J are TRBV29-1 and TRBJ2-2; D is perhaps TRBD1 (6 bases). The CDR3 runs to 14 residues. V lost 5 bases and J lost 2, with 12 bases in between. The germline CDR1 and CDR2 sequences are SQVTM and ANQGSEA. The chain's CDR3 is CSVLRGSNTGELFF. The CDR3 coding sequence is TGCAGCGTTCTCAGGGGTAGCAACACCGGGGAGCTGTTTTTT.

J is TRBJ2-1 and V is TRBV2, with 12 positions matching TRBD1. The germline V gene encodes CDR1 SNHLY and CDR2 FYNNEI. With V trimmed by 5 bases and J by 9 bases, 5 bases remained unmatched. CDR3 length equals 14 residues. As DNA, the CDR3 is TGTGCCAGCAGTAAGGGACAGGGGGCGGCTGAGCAGTTCTTC. This translates into CASSKGQGAAEQFF.

The CDR3 reads CASSVGWTSGNTIYF. The CDR3 DNA is TGTGCCAGCAGCGTAGGTTGGACCTCTGGAAACACCATATATTTT. This chain uses TRBV9 with TRBJ1-3, with D unresolved. The V end was cut by 0 bases, the J end by 0 bases, with 7 bases between. Germline loops: CDR1 SGDLS, CDR2 YYNGEE. The CDR3 contains 15 residues.

The J gene is TRBJ2-2, the V gene TRBV19; 11 bases fit TRBD2. The CDR3 is 17 amino acids. V shed 6 bases and J 15 bases; nucleotides not matched to a gene: 21. The germline V gene encodes CDR1 LNHDA and CDR2 SQIVND (reference sequence). CDR3 in DNA: TGTGCCAGTAGGCCCCTTAGCGGGGGGGCAGAACACGGCCCTATGTTTTTT. Translation gives CASRPLSGGAEHGPMFF.

The chain combines TRBV19 with TRBJ1-5, with a tentative D call TRBD1 (6 bases). Trimming removed 11 bases at V and 0 bases at J, with 20 bases between. The CDR3 has 16 residues. Germline V gene data show CDR1 as LNHDA and CDR2 as SQIVND (reference sequence). The CDR3 coding sequence is TGTGCCGGACAGCCGGGGAATGTATATAGCAATCAGCCCCAGCATTTT. Protein sequence: CAGQPGNVYSNQPQHF.

This chain connects TRBV4-3 to TRBJ1-2, with D unresolved. V shed 1 base and J shed 8 bases, with 8 bases lying between them. Germline V gene sequence: CDR1 LGHNA, CDR2 YSLEER. CDR3 size: 12 residues. Here the CDR3 DNA reads TGCGCCAGCAGCCAAGGTGGTTCCGGCTACACCTTC. Protein: CASSQGGSGYTF.

The chain has TRBV5-1 and TRBJ1-4, with D possibly TRBD1 on 5 matching bases. The CDR3 runs to 15 residues. Germline values: CDR1 SGHRS, CDR2 YFSETQ. The V and J ends lost 4 bases and 1 base respectively, with 11 bases between them. CDR3 coding DNA: TGCGCCAGCAGCCCGTGGGGCGGAACTAATGAAAAACTGTTTTTT. Residues: CASSPWGGTNEKLFF.

The chain employs TRBV27 and TRBJ2-7; D not resolved. The ends were cut back, 5 bases at V and 0 bases at J, with 8 bases in the middle. The CDR3 consists of 13 residues. Germline values: CDR1 MNHEY, CDR2 SMNVEV (reference sequence). The CDR3 protein is CASSPFVSYEQYF. As DNA, the CDR3 is TGTGCCAGCAGTCCCTTCGTCTCCTACGAGCAGTACTTC.

J is TRBJ1-5 and V is TRBV3-1 (or the pseudogene TRBV3-2); tentative D call: TRBD1 (5 bases). Trimming cost V 4 bases and J 4 bases, with 5 bases left between them. The length of the CDR3 is 12 residues. Looked up from germline, CDR1 is LGHDT and CDR2 is YNNKEL (reference sequence). The DNA for the CDR3 is TGTGCCAGCAGCCGACAGAATCAGCCCCAGCATTTT. This sequence encodes CASSRQNQPQHF.

Here the CDR3 reads CAWSGFTGPQHF. Written as DNA, the CDR3 is TGTGCCTGGAGTGGGTTTACGGGGCCCCAGCATTTT. The chain carries TRBV30 and TRBJ1-5; D unresolved. V lost 1 base, J lost 9 bases, and 10 bases lay in between. Germline-derived CDR1 and CDR2 are GTSNPN and SVGIG (reference sequence). This CDR3 comprises 12 residues.

The V and J genes are TRBV25-1 and TRBJ2-2; TRBD2 aligns across 8 bases. Germline values: CDR1 MGHDK, CDR2 SYGVNS. This CDR3 is 13 amino acids long. V was pared by 6 bases and J by 8 bases, with 5 bases of the junction left unmatched. Here the CDR3 DNA reads TGTGCCAGCAGCCCTAGCGGGTTGGGGGAGCTGTTTTTT. This codes for CASSPSGLGELFF.

The rearrangement joins TRBV28 to TRBJ2-6; possibly TRBD2 for D (6 bases). This CDR3 comprises 16 residues. CDR1 MDHEN and CDR2 SYDVKM come from the germline V gene. Trimming left V 0 bases short and J 0 bases short, with 6 bases between. The CDR3 region has the DNA TGTGCCAGCAGTTTATGGCGGGGCTCTGGGGCCAACGTCCTGACTTTC. Encoded protein: CASSLWRGSGANVLTF.

The chain links TRBV7-8 to TRBJ1-3; 9 nucleotides agree with TRBD1. The germline gives CDR1 SGHVS, CDR2 FQNEAQ. J was trimmed by 0 bases and V by 5 bases; bases with no gene match: 11. The CDR3 contains 18 residues. The CDR3 here is CASSHTRGTGPSGNTIYF. CDR3 sequence (DNA): TGTGCCAGCAGCCATACACGGGGGACAGGGCCCTCTGGAAACACCATATATTTT.

As to this clone: Other DNA variants within this sample encode the same CDR3. This rearrangement joins TRBV5-1 to TRBJ2-2; no reliable D call. The CDR3 consists of 14 residues. Trimming removed 0 bases at V and 1 base at J, with 4 bases between. Germline CDR1 is SGHRS and CDR2 is YFSETQ. The CDR3 DNA reads as TGCGCCAGCAGCTTGGGGAGGAACACCGGGGAGCTGTTTTTT. Translation gives CASSLGRNTGELFF. Drawing the rest from reference TRBV5-1 and TRBJ2-2, the complete variable domain is KAGVTQTPRYLIKTRGQQVTLSCSPISGHRSVSWYQQTPGQGLQFLFEYFSETQRNKGNFPGRFSGRQFSNSRSEMNVSTLELGDSALYLCASSLGRNTGELFFGEGSRLTVL.

V gene TRBV5-1 combines with J gene TRBJ2-3; 8 nucleotides agree with TRBD2. J lost 1 base, V lost 6 bases, and 4 bases had no gene match. CDR3 length equals 14 residues. Germline lookup yields CDR1 SGHRS and CDR2 YFSETQ. The CDR3 region is CASTAGGGTDTQYF. CDR3 DNA sequence: TGCGCCAGCACTGCGGGGGGCGGCACAGATACGCAGTATTTT.

This clone has just one count. J is TRBJ2-2 and V is TRBV30, with D tentatively TRBD1 (5 bases). CDR3 length: 14 residues. CDR1 and CDR2 (germline): GTSNPN, SVGIG (reference sequence). V lost 4 bases and J lost 5, with 14 bases in between. In DNA form, the CDR3 reads TGTGCCTGGATCACATCCTCAGGGACCGGGGAGCTGTTTTTT. Translation: CAWITSSGTGELFF.

The table lists this clone with a count of one. The J gene is TRBJ2-3, the V gene TRBV5-4, with D maybe TRBD1 (6 bases). Trimming cost V 4 bases and J 4 bases, with 13 bases left between them. This CDR3 is built from 14 residues. Germline loops: CDR1 SGHNT, CDR2 YYREEE (reference sequence). CDR3 nucleotides: TGTGCCAGCAGCACGAACAGGGTGGCAGATACGCAGTATTTT. Its protein is CASSTNRVADTQYF.

The gene calls are TRBV7-8 and TRBJ1-1; D might be TRBD1 (5 bases). CDR3 length equals 14 residues. Trimming took off 5 bases at V and 8 bases at J, with 18 bases between the two ends. Looked up from germline, CDR1 is SGHVS and CDR2 is FQNEAQ. The CDR3 here is CASSIREIIWEAFF. The CDR3 coding sequence is TGTGCCAGCAGCATCAGGGAGATTATCTGGGAAGCTTTCTTT.